This TCR beta chain was found in a study of blood T cells in healthy people across ages. Findings and caveats of the study: PBMCs were not sorted, which prevented a conclusive comparison of naive versus antigen-experienced cells.

Using a J-beta primer mix together with a sample-barcoded 5' primer, a second PCR was run for roughly 7 to 11 cycles. TCRdb re-derived calls from the 5' RACE reads in MiXCR, one entry per CDR3 protein. This table has 1.5 million to 2 million distinct CDR3 sequences, approximately 30% appearing once. Remarks on this clonotype: The target antigen is unknown. Relative to the germline gene, one junction end is altered; a read error may explain this.

Germline-derived CDR1 and CDR2 are SQVTM and ANQGSEA. This CDR3 contains 12 residues. The V and J genes are TRBV29-1 and TRBJ1-5; D is ambiguous. The sequencing input was blood. The receptor comes from a young woman in good health. The CDR3 region is CSVTESNQPRHF. In DNA form, the CDR3 reads TGCAGCGTCACAGAGAGCAATCAGCCCCGGCATTTT.